The rows below give T cell receptor beta chains drawn from one sample of a study of PD-1 blockade in classical Hodgkin lymphoma. Produced via immunoSEQ multiplex PCR; TCRdb's table is partial and in-frame only. The sample holds some 23,000 clones, roughly two thirds seen once. Source: peripheral blood mononuclear cells (PBMCs), taken at baseline. The receptors originated from a human donor with classical Hodgkin lymphoma. The CDR3 runs from the conserved cysteine through the conserved F or W. A D gene is named only where the DNA matches it firmly. Clone size is shown for a subset of rows, as once, few, many or a class of expanded clone.

>TRBJ2-2|NA|NA|TRBV2
CASSGSRGVRSGELFF
>TRBJ1-2|NA|TRBD1|TRBV18
CASSPGTDYGYTF
>TRBJ2-1|NA|TRBD2|TRBV5-6
CASSLVAGEHNEQFF
>TRBJ2-3|NA|NA|TRBV9
CASSPASRTDTQYF
>TRBJ1-1|NA|TRBD1|TRBV19
CASGGQGMNTEAFF
>TRBJ2-2|NA|NA|TRBV5-1
CASKFGAANTGELFF
>TRBJ2-7|NA|NA|TRBV7-9
CASSLSNEQYF
>TRBJ1-3|NA|NA|TRBV6-5
CASSVRPGSGNTIYF
>TRBJ1-5|many|NA|TRBV5-4
CASSSQGNQPQHF
>TRBJ1-5|NA|NA|TRBV5-1
CASSLLPGDTRHQPQHF
>TRBJ2-3|NA|NA|TRBV7-2
CASSSTNTQYF
>TRBJ1-1|NA|NA|TRBV2
CASRSPGAENTEAFF
>TRBJ1-3|NA|NA|TRBV6-5
CASTRTQVAGNTIYF
>TRBJ2-3|once|NA|TRBV27
CASSTATGWRTDTQYF
>TRBJ1-2|NA|TRBD1|TRBV28
CASRKTGGGGYTF
>TRBJ2-7|NA|NA|TRBV19
CASSIKGSYSYEQYF
>TRBJ1-2|NA|NA|TRBV30
CALSSFGRDPNYGYTF
>TRBJ1-2|NA|TRBD1|TRBV6-1
CASSGSRGLVLDGYTF
>TRBJ2-2|NA|NA|TRBV27
CASSLLGNTGELFF
>TRBJ2-3|NA|NA|TRBV5-1
CASSSTYADTQYF
>TRBJ2-2|NA|NA|TRBV7-7
CASSIRDGTGELFF
>TRBJ2-5|NA|NA|TRBV7-9
CASSLVLETQYF